A single sample is the source of the 19 T cell receptor beta chains below, sequenced in a study of PD-1 blockade in classical Hodgkin lymphoma. Clones were sequenced by immunoSEQ multiplex PCR, and TCRdb holds only the in-frame ones, with some missing. The sample lists roughly 64,000 clones, around 90% occurring once. Time point specified: cycle 4 day 1 (C4D1), after five to seven weeks of nivolumab. Every patient had relapsed following autologous stem cell transplantation, and cohorts differed in brentuximab vedotin exposure. Sequenced here: peripheral blood mononuclear cells (PBMCs), sampled before the fourth cycle of nivolumab. Source of these receptors: a human donor with classical Hodgkin lymphoma.

The chain carries TRBV5-4 and TRBJ1-3; maybe TRBD1 (5 bases). This CDR3 has 14 amino acids. Germline values: CDR1 SGHNT, CDR2 YYREEE (reference sequence). V lost 4 bases and J 0 bases, leaving 8 bases between the germline ends. CDR3 amino acids: CASSQGFSGNTIYF. DNA of the CDR3: TGTGCCAGCAGCCAGGGTTTCTCTGGAAACACCATATATTTT.

V usage is TRBV6-5 and J usage is TRBJ2-1, with a possible D match to TRBD2 (5 bases). Between the trimmed V and J ends, which lost 0 bases and 2 bases, there was a span of 8 bases. CDR3 length equals 15 residues. Germline assignment: CDR1 MNHEY and CDR2 SVGAGI. This chain's CDR3 is CASSYSPGTYNEQFF. As DNA, the CDR3 is TGTGCCAGCAGTTACTCTCCCGGGACCTACAATGAGCAGTTCTTC.

The CDR3 reads CSANSPYGYTF. CDR3 bases: TGCAGTGCTAACAGCCCGTATGGCTACACCTTC. This chain joins TRBV20-1 and TRBJ1-2; the D is unclear. The germline V gene encodes CDR1 DFQATT and CDR2 SNEGSKA (reference sequence). Trimming stripped 4 bases from V and 5 bases from J, with 8 bases between. The CDR3 length is 11 residues.

This rearrangement joins TRBV10-1 to TRBJ2-7; D remains ambiguous. Germline CDR1 is WNHNN and CDR2 is SYGVQD (reference sequence). The CDR3 is made up of 15 amino acids. V lost 2 bases, J lost 2 bases, and 13 bases lay in between. In DNA, the CDR3 is TGCGCCAGCAGTGAGGCGTCAGCAGCACCCTACGAGCAGTACTTC. Translated, it gives CASSEASAAPYEQYF.

The J gene is TRBJ1-1, the V gene TRBV9; D not certain. CDR1 is SGDLS, CDR2 YYNGEE, per germline. Trimming pared 0 bases from V and 4 bases from J, leaving 7 bases between. The CDR3 totals 13 residues. This chain's CDR3 is CASSVEAVTEAFF. CDR3 nucleotide sequence: TGTGCCAGCAGCGTAGAGGCAGTCACTGAAGCTTTCTTT.

The V gene is TRBV6-5, the J gene TRBJ1-6; D is uncertain. This CDR3 is built from 16 residues. The germline gives CDR1 MNHEY, CDR2 SVGAGI. V gave up 0 bases and J gave up 0 bases, with 6 bases separating them. CDR3 sequence reads: CASSYSGSSYNSPLHF. CDR3 coding DNA: TGTGCCAGCAGTTACTCAGGGAGCTCCTATAATTCACCCCTCCACTTT.

CDR3 coding DNA: TGCAGTGCCGGATGGGCGGAAGAAGCTTTCTTT. Protein sequence: CSAGWAEEAFF. The chain links TRBV20-1 to TRBJ1-1; D call uncertain. Per the germline V gene, CDR1 is DFQATT and CDR2 is SNEGSKA (reference sequence). Trimming removed 6 bases from V and 8 bases from J, with 13 bases in between. The CDR3 length is 11 residues.

A single count supports this clone. The gene calls are TRBV7-2 and TRBJ1-3, with 7 positions matching TRBD1. CDR3 length: 14 amino acids. Germline assignment: CDR1 SGHTA and CDR2 FQGNSA. The junction had 6 bases not matched to a gene; V was cut back by 6 bases and J by 4 bases. CDR3 in amino acids: CASSSGGSGNTIYF. In nucleotides, the CDR3 is TGTGCCAGCAGTTCAGGGGGATCAGGAAACACCATATATTTT.

The chain carries TRBV2 and TRBJ2-1; 8 nucleotides match TRBD1. CDR1 and CDR2 from the germline V gene are SNHLY and FYNNEI. The V segment lost 6 bases and the J segment 4 bases; nucleotides outside the gene matches: 5. The CDR3 covers 14 residues. CDR3 protein: CASRPGTGYNEQFF. Written as DNA, the CDR3 is TGTGCCAGCAGGCCCGGGACAGGTTACAATGAGCAGTTCTTC. The whole variable domain, remainder taken from reference TRBV2 and TRBJ2-1, is EPEVTQTPSHQVTQMGQEVILRCVPISNHLYFYWYRQILGQKVEFLVSFYNNEISEKSEIFDDQFSVERPDGSNFTLKIRSTKLEDSAMYFCASRPGTGYNEQFFGPGTRLTVL.

The genes are TRBV7-3 and TRBJ2-1; D unclear. CDR3 size: 13 residues. Germline V gene sequence: CDR1 SGHTA, CDR2 FQGTGA. Trimming shortened V by 8 bases and J by 6 bases, and 14 bases separated the two germline ends. For the CDR3, the DNA is TGTGCCAGCGGCCCCGCGACCCGCAATGAGCAGTTCTTC. It is translated as CASGPATRNEQFF.

In DNA form, the CDR3 reads TGTGCCAGCAGTCGAGCGGGACCCTACGAGCAGTACTTC. Amino acids: CASSRAGPYEQYF. The chain has TRBV28 and TRBJ2-7, with 7 bases identical to TRBD2. CDR3 length equals 13 residues. Germline V gene sequence: CDR1 MDHEN, CDR2 SYDVKM. Trimming removed 5 bases from V and 2 bases from J; junction bases left unmatched: 3.

The CDR3 coding sequence is TGCAGCGTTGAACCCAGCAGCACAGATACGCAGTATTTT. Its translation is CSVEPSSTDTQYF. V usage is TRBV29-1 and J usage is TRBJ2-3; D is unclear. CDR1 and CDR2 (germline): SQVTM, ANQGSEA. The V and J ends lost 2 bases and 0 bases respectively, with 6 bases between them. The CDR3 covers 13 residues.

The genes are TRBV27 and TRBJ1-2, with D tentatively TRBD1 (6 bases). V lost 2 bases to trimming and J lost 7 bases, with 11 bases between them. The CDR3 totals 13 residues. Germline CDR1 and CDR2: MNHEY and SMNVEV (reference sequence). The CDR3 DNA follows: TGTGCCAGCAGTTTAAACAGGGAGGCTGGCTACACCTTC. Amino acid sequence: CASSLNREAGYTF.

The genes are TRBV19 and TRBJ1-3, with no clear D. This CDR3 is 13 amino acids long. Between the trimmed V and J ends, which lost 3 bases and 4 bases, there was a span of 7 bases. Germline CDR1 and CDR2: LNHDA and SQIVND (reference sequence). The CDR3 sequence is CASSMALGNTIYF. Written as DNA, the CDR3 is TGTGCCAGTAGTATGGCCCTCGGAAACACCATATATTTT.

The gene calls are TRBV6-5 and TRBJ1-2; tentative D call: TRBD1 (5 bases). This CDR3 has 12 residues. Germline V lookup: CDR1 MNHEY, CDR2 SVGAGI. V was shortened by 6 bases and J by 5 bases, with 10 bases between the two germline ends. Here the CDR3 DNA reads TGTGCCAGCAGGGAGGGGATGTATGGCTACACCTTC. It specifies CASREGMYGYTF.

V gene TRBV7-9 combines with J gene TRBJ2-3; maybe TRBD1 (5 bases). Trimming stripped 4 bases from V and 4 bases from J, with 18 bases between. The CDR3 extends over 16 amino acids. CDR1 SEHNR and CDR2 FQNEAQ come from the germline V gene (reference sequence). The CDR3 loop is CASSSTTRQSPDTQYF. The CDR3 DNA sequence: TGTGCCAGCAGCTCAACCACACGACAGTCCCCAGATACGCAGTATTTT.

The chain joins TRBV5-1 to TRBJ2-2; 9 bases map to TRBD2. The junction had 4 bases not matched to a gene; V was cut back by 3 bases and J by 4 bases. The CDR3 length is 15 residues. Germline values: CDR1 SGHRS, CDR2 YFSETQ. The CDR3 coding sequence is TGCGCCAGCAGCTCGCGGGGGGGAGGCACCGGGGAGCTGTTTTTT. This translates into CASSSRGGGTGELFF.

The gene calls are TRBV5-1 and TRBJ2-7; TRBD1 agrees at 7 bases. The V gene end was trimmed by 2 bases and the J gene end by 11 bases; junction bases not matched to a gene: 10. Germline lookup yields CDR1 SGHRS and CDR2 YFSETQ. This CDR3 has 13 residues. The CDR3 DNA reads as TGCGCCAGCAGCTTCCCGGGGACCGGGACAGAGTACTTC. It specifies CASSFPGTGTEYF.

This chain connects TRBV2 to TRBJ2-5; 9 bases are a match to TRBD1. The CDR3 is made up of 15 amino acids. The ends lost 2 bases at V and 6 bases at J; junction bases unmatched: 7. Germline loops: CDR1 SNHLY, CDR2 FYNNEI. This chain's CDR3 is CASSETGGQGQTQYF. As DNA, the CDR3 is TGTGCCAGCAGTGAAACGGGGGGACAGGGCCAGACCCAGTACTTC.